The 28 T cell receptor beta chains reported below all come from one sample, sequenced in a study of patients and donors after allogeneic stem cell transplantation. TCRdb redid the calling of the RT-PCR reads with MiXCR, one entry per CDR3 protein. The table records a few hundred thousand distinct CDR3 sequences, 38% of them present only once. The sample was blood, either unsorted or a sorted T cell fraction (not recorded which). The receptors here all came from a human donor who was either an allogeneic HSCT recipient or a stem cell or donor lymphocyte infusion donor (not recorded which). It is not recorded whose cells these are; they may come from a transplant donor.

CDR3 nucleotides: TGCGCCAGCAGCCATCCTCGGGGGGACAATGAGCAGTTCTTC. The encoded protein is CASSHPRGDNEQFF. The chain is built from TRBV4-1 and TRBJ2-1; TRBD2 aligns across 7 bases. Germline loops: CDR1 MGHRA, CDR2 YSYEKL. The CDR3 spans 14 residues. The ends lost 3 bases at V and 5 bases at J; junction bases unmatched: 4.

This clonotype has a handful of counts. V is TRBV30 and J is TRBJ2-1; 12 bases agree with TRBD2. Germline lookup yields CDR1 GTSNPN and CDR2 SVGIG (reference sequence). The CDR3 has 13 amino acids. Trimming cost V 6 bases and J 4 bases; bases outside gene matches: 1. CDR3 amino acids: CACLAGGYNEQFF. The CDR3 DNA sequence: TGTGCCTGCCTAGCGGGGGGGTACAATGAGCAGTTCTTC.

The V and J genes are TRBV7-6 and TRBJ1-4; the D gene is possibly TRBD1 (5 bases). Trimming pared 3 bases from V and 8 bases from J, leaving 13 bases between. The CDR3 consists of 14 residues. Germline CDR1 reads SGHVS; CDR2 reads FNYEAQ. CDR3 sequence (DNA): TGTGCCAGCAGCTTGGTTCAGGGTGGGGAAAAACTGTTTTTT. Amino acids: CASSLVQGGEKLFF.

The chain carries TRBV10-3 and TRBJ2-3; no definite D call. The CDR3 is 11 residues long. The V and J ends lost 4 bases and 4 bases respectively, with 3 bases between them. Germline V gives CDR1 ENHRY, CDR2 SYGVKD. The CDR3 region is CAISVADTQYF. CDR3 nucleotide sequence: TGTGCCATCAGTGTTGCAGATACGCAGTATTTT.

This clonotype was found a few times. The rearrangement uses TRBV2 and TRBJ1-2; the D is unclear. V was trimmed by 3 bases and J by 4 bases, leaving 6 bases between them. The CDR3 spans 12 residues. Looked up from germline, CDR1 is SNHLY and CDR2 is FYNNEI. The CDR3 reads CASSDDGYGYTF. The DNA for the CDR3 is TGTGCCAGCAGTGATGATGGCTATGGCTACACCTTC. Full variable domain (outside the CDR3, taken from reference TRBV2 and TRBJ1-2): EPEVTQTPSHQVTQMGQEVILRCVPISNHLYFYWYRQILGQKVEFLVSFYNNEISEKSEIFDDQFSVERPDGSNFTLKIRSTKLEDSAMYFCASSDDGYGYTFGSGTRLTVV.

V is TRBV18 and J is TRBJ2-5; D remains ambiguous. The CDR3 totals 13 residues. Trimming took 2 bases from V and 4 from J, leaving 8 bases between them. Germline V CDR1 and CDR2: KGHSH, LQKENI. In DNA form, the CDR3 reads TGTGCCAGCTCACCAAGAGGTGGAGAGACCCAGTACTTC. This translates into CASSPRGGETQYF.

This clonotype was found a few times. This rearrangement joins TRBV5-1 to TRBJ1-1, with D uncertain. CDR3 length: 13 amino acids. The V gene lost 6 bases and the J gene lost 2 bases, with 11 bases spanning the gap. Germline loops: CDR1 SGHRS, CDR2 YFSETQ. CDR3 loop: CASTPTSNTEAFF. In DNA, the CDR3 is TGCGCCAGCACACCCACGAGTAACACTGAAGCTTTCTTT.

The J gene is TRBJ1-4, the V gene TRBV25-1, with 7 bases fitting TRBD1. Losses at the gene ends were 0 bases for V and 6 bases for J; bases not matched to a gene: 16. This CDR3 spans 19 amino acids. Germline CDR1 reads MGHDK; CDR2 reads SYGVNS. CDR3 coding DNA: TGTGCCAGCAGTGAATATAAGGGGGCCGGGGCAGGGCCGGATGAAAAACTGTTTTTT. Its protein is CASSEYKGAGAGPDEKLFF. The whole variable domain, remainder taken from reference TRBV25-1 and TRBJ1-4, is EADIYQTPRYLVIGTGKKITLECSQTMGHDKMYWYQQDPGMELHLIHYSYGVNSTEKGDLSSESTVSRIRTEHFPLTLESARPSHTSQYLCASSEYKGAGAGPDEKLFFGSGTQLSVL.

The chain has TRBV20-1 and TRBJ1-2; D not certain. This CDR3 is 12 amino acids long. The V end was cut by 6 bases, the J end by 1 base, with 9 bases between. Germline CDR1 and CDR2: DFQATT and SNEGSKA (reference sequence). As DNA, the CDR3 is TGCAGTGCCCAACATATTAACTATGGCTACACCTTC. Translation gives CSAQHINYGYTF.

V is TRBV7-7 and J is TRBJ1-2; a possible D gene is TRBD1 (5 bases). V lost 5 bases, J lost 5 bases, and 18 bases lay in between. This CDR3 has 15 residues. CDR1 is SSHAT and CDR2 is FNYEAQ in the germline V gene (reference sequence). CDR3 DNA: TGTGCCAGCAGCCCTATTACCTCGACAGCGTATGGCTACACCTTC. Its protein product is CASSPITSTAYGYTF.

This clonotype was seen more than once but under ten times. This chain joins TRBV2 and TRBJ1-6; a possible D gene is TRBD1 (5 bases). Trimming removed 7 bases at V and 6 bases at J, with 19 bases between. The length of the CDR3 is 16 residues. Germline CDR1 reads SNHLY; CDR2 reads FYNNEI. The CDR3 bases are TGTGCCAGCAAGACCACACCGGGACCGCTTAATTCACCCCTCCACTTT. Protein: CASKTTPGPLNSPLHF.

This clonotype appeared many times. The chain couples TRBV12-3 or TRBV12-4 to TRBJ1-1; a possible D gene is TRBD1 (5 bases). Trimming stripped 6 bases from V and 5 bases from J, with 13 bases between. This CDR3 has 13 residues. CDR3 region: CASSPDGGTEAFF. The CDR3 nucleotides read TGTGCCAGCAGCCCGGACGGGGGGACTGAAGCTTTCTTT.

The genes are TRBV5-1 and TRBJ1-6; 7 bases are a match to TRBD1. V dropped 1 base and J dropped 8; count of bases not matched to a gene: 3. The germline V gene has CDR1 SGHRS and CDR2 YFSETQ. This CDR3 region has 14 residues. The CDR3 sequence: CASSLRGPDSPLHF. The CDR3 bases are TGCGCCAGCAGCTTGAGGGGGCCGGATTCACCCCTCCACTTT.

There are a few counts of this clonotype. V usage is TRBV12-3 or TRBV12-4 and J usage is TRBJ1-6, with TRBD1 matching 7 bases. This CDR3 is 12 amino acids long. The V gene end was trimmed by 6 bases and the J gene end by 11 bases; junction bases not matched to a gene: 4. The CDR3 nucleotides read TGTGCCAGCAGGGTCGGGACAGCACCCCTCCACTTT. It specifies CASRVGTAPLHF.

This clonotype has more than one count but fewer than ten. This sequence joins TRBV29-1 and TRBJ1-2; TRBD1 is a possible D gene (6 bases). The CDR3 loop spans 15 amino acids. Germline V gives CDR1 SQVTM, CDR2 ANQGSEA. Trimming removed 2 bases from V and 8 bases from J, with 21 bases in between. The CDR3, as DNA: TGCAGCGTTGAACCCCGCGGGGGGGCAGACCCCGGCTACACCTTC. This codes for CSVEPRGGADPGYTF.

The CDR3 DNA sequence: TGCGCCAGCAGCCCCGTCAGGGGGGACAACTATGGCTACACCTTC. Amino acid sequence: CASSPVRGDNYGYTF. The gene calls are TRBV5-1 and TRBJ1-2, with 7 bases fitting TRBD1. J was trimmed by 2 bases and V by 4 bases; bases with no gene match: 8. The CDR3 is 15 residues long. Per germline, CDR1 SGHRS and CDR2 YFSETQ. Drawing the rest from reference TRBV5-1 and TRBJ1-2, the complete variable domain is KAGVTQTPRYLIKTRGQQVTLSCSPISGHRSVSWYQQTPGQGLQFLFEYFSETQRNKGNFPGRFSGRQFSNSRSEMNVSTLELGDSALYLCASSPVRGDNYGYTFGSGTRLTVV.

The rearrangement links TRBV2 to TRBJ1-2; 8 positions agree with TRBD1. This CDR3 spans 12 amino acids. Germline CDR1 and CDR2: SNHLY and FYNNEI. J was trimmed by 5 bases and V by 11 bases; bases with no gene match: 7. The CDR3 DNA sequence: TGTGCCGCCAGGGGGCTCGGGTATGGCTACACCTTC. Amino acids: CAARGLGYGYTF.

The chain combines TRBV24-1 with TRBJ2-1; 9 bases match TRBD1. Trimming removed 6 bases from V and 7 bases from J; junction bases left unmatched: 9. The CDR3 extends over 15 amino acids. Germline V CDR1 and CDR2: KGHDR, SFDVKD. The DNA of the CDR3 is TGTGCCACCAGTCTCCTCGGACAGGGGATAAATGAGCAGTTCTTC. Encoded protein: CATSLLGQGINEQFF.

The CDR3 DNA reads TGTGCCAGCAGCCCCCGGGTGGGGGTCTACAATGAGCAGTTCTTC. Its protein is CASSPRVGVYNEQFF. V gene TRBV14 combines with J gene TRBJ2-1, with D perhaps given as TRBD1 or TRBD2 (5 bases each). Trimming stripped 4 bases from V and 3 bases from J, with 13 bases between. The CDR3 sequence is 15 residues long. Germline V gene lookup returns CDR1 SGHDN and CDR2 FVKESK.

The chain links TRBV5-1 to TRBJ2-1, with 10 bases matching TRBD1. CDR1 and CDR2 (germline): SGHRS, YFSETQ. J gave up 4 bases and V 4 bases, and 5 bases lay outside the gene matches. This CDR3 has 15 residues. Here the CDR3 DNA reads TGCGCCAGCAGCAGGACAGGGGGGACTTACAATGAGCAGTTCTTC. Amino acid sequence: CASSRTGGTYNEQFF.

The chain employs TRBV12-3 or TRBV12-4 and TRBJ1-5; D not certain. Trimming removed 5 bases from V and 6 bases from J, with 17 bases in between. The CDR3 has 15 amino acids. The CDR3 DNA follows: TGTGCCAGCAGTGCATCCCAACGGGGAATTCAGCCCCAGCATTTT. Its protein is CASSASQRGIQPQHF.

The chain is built from TRBV5-1 and TRBJ1-2; no reliable D call. The CDR3 has 14 residues. In germline, CDR1 is SGHRS, CDR2 YFSETQ. V was shortened by 0 bases and J by 0 bases, with 6 bases between the two germline ends. Written as DNA, the CDR3 is TGCGCCAGCAGCTTGGCTCCGGCTAACTATGGCTACACCTTC. Its translation: CASSLAPANYGYTF.

This sequence joins TRBV24-1 and TRBJ1-2; no definite D call. Deletions cut 1 base from V and 5 bases from J, with 10 bases between. Germline V gene data show CDR1 as KGHDR and CDR2 as SFDVKD. The CDR3 runs to 14 residues. CDR3 sequence: CATSDFETAYGYTF. DNA for the CDR3: TGTGCCACCAGTGATTTTGAGACGGCTTATGGCTACACCTTC.

A few counts support this clonotype. J is TRBJ1-2 and V is TRBV4-1; D unresolved. V was trimmed by 1 base and J by 4 bases, leaving 16 bases between them. The CDR3 loop spans 16 amino acids. Germline CDR1 reads MGHRA; CDR2 reads YSYEKL. The CDR3 reads CASSQVKSGRFYGYTF. The DNA for the CDR3 is TGCGCCAGCAGCCAAGTCAAGAGCGGCAGATTCTATGGCTACACCTTC.

The chain uses TRBV25-1 and TRBJ1-5; tentatively, D is TRBD1 (5 bases). Germline V gene sequence: CDR1 MGHDK, CDR2 SYGVNS. The V end lost 3 bases, the J end lost 3 bases, and 6 bases lay between the germline ends. This CDR3 spans 13 amino acids. The CDR3 bases are TGTGCCAGCAGTGACAGGGCCAATCAGCCCCAGCATTTT. Translating gives CASSDRANQPQHF.

The chain's CDR3 is CASSPRSGSNEKLFF. The CDR3 nucleotides are TGTGCCAGCTCACCAAGGAGTGGATCTAATGAAAAACTGTTTTTT. The chain is built from TRBV18 and TRBJ1-4; D is unclear. Germline V gives CDR1 KGHSH, CDR2 LQKENI. The V end was cut by 2 bases, the J end by 3 bases, with 10 bases between. The CDR3 has 15 residues.

This clonotype was counted ten times or more. The V gene is TRBV28, the J gene TRBJ1-4; D is uncertain. This CDR3 is 14 amino acids long. Germline V CDR1 and CDR2: MDHEN, SYDVKM. V lost 6 bases and J 7 bases, leaving 15 bases between the germline ends. In DNA, the CDR3 is TGTGCCAGCAGCGGGAGAGGGTTGGGTGAAAAACTGTTTTTT. It specifies CASSGRGLGEKLFF.

This chain links TRBV30 with TRBJ2-2, with 10 bases lining up with TRBD2. Germline V gene lookup returns CDR1 GTSNPN and CDR2 SVGIG (reference sequence). The CDR3 length is 15 residues. The V and J ends lost 1 base and 7 bases, in that order; junction bases with no gene match: 6. The CDR3 here is CAWSAGLALGGELFF. The DNA of the CDR3 is TGTGCCTGGAGTGCGGGACTAGCGTTGGGCGGGGAGCTGTTTTTT.